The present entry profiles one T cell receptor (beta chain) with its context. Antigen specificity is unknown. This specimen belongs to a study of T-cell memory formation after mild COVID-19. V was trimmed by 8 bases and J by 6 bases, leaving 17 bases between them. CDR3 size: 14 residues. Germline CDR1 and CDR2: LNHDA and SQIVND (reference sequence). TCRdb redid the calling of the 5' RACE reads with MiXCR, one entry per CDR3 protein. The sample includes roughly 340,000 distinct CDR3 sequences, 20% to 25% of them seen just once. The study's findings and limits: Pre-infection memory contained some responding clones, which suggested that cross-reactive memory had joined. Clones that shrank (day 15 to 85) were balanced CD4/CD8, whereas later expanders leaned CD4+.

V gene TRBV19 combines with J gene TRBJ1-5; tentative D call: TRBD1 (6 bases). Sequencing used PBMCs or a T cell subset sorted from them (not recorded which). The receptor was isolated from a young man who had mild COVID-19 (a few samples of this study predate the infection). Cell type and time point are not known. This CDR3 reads CASEGEGPTQPQHF. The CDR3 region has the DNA TGTGCCAGTGAGGGGGAGGGACCCACTCAGCCCCAGCATTTT.